The sequence of this T cell receptor beta chain was determined in a study of identical twins. This clonotype was picked up many times. Looked up from germline, CDR1 is SGHTA and CDR2 is FQGNSA. V lost 0 bases and J lost 0, with 6 bases in between. This CDR3 comprises 15 residues. MiXCR, applied by TCRdb to the 5' RACE reads, yields one record per CDR3 protein. The table has roughly 1.6 million distinct CDR3 sequences, around 33% seen once. The sample consisted of cord blood. The TCR comes from a newborn girl in good health. The V and J genes are TRBV7-2 and TRBJ2-4; D remains ambiguous. The CDR3 sequence is CASSLAPIAKNIQYF. The CDR3 DNA sequence: TGTGCCAGCAGCTTAGCCCCAATAGCCAAAAACATTCAGTACTTC. Combining the CDR3 with reference TRBV7-2 and TRBJ2-4 gives the whole variable domain GAGVSQSPSNKVTEKGKDVELRCDPISGHTALYWYRQSLGQGLEFLIYFQGNSAPDKSGLPSDRFSAERTGGSVSTLTIQRTQQEDSAVYLCASSLAPIAKNIQYFGAGTRLSVL.